Below, 10 T cell receptor beta chains from the same sample are listed, as sequenced in a study of spatial heterogeneity in lung cancer. The time point here: sample taken at primary tumor resection. The sequenced material consisted of unsorted whole RNA from tumor, nontumor lung or frozen PBMC. TCRdb redid the calling of the 5' RACE reads with MiXCR, one entry per CDR3 protein. Seen here are around 75,000 distinct CDR3 sequences, more than 10% observed once, and the top ten hold approximately 7%. Sequenced material: PBMCs, taken at surgery. The receptors shown here come from a male donor with early-stage non-small cell lung cancer.

This clonotype was detected only a few times. CDR3 nucleotide sequence: TGTGCCAGCAGCTTAGTATCTAGCGGGTTGAGCTCCTACAATGAGCAGTTCTTC. This gives the protein CASSLVSSGLSSYNEQFF. J is TRBJ2-1 and V is TRBV7-2, with 8 bases lining up with TRBD2. This CDR3 comprises 18 residues. In germline, CDR1 is SGHTA, CDR2 FQGNSA. V trimming: 1 base; J trimming: 0 bases; junction bases outside the gene matches: 8.

This clonotype was counted many times. This chain links TRBV18 with TRBJ2-3, with D hard to call. Per germline, CDR1 KGHSH and CDR2 LQKENI. This CDR3 is built from 13 residues. V lost 2 bases, J lost 2 bases, and 5 bases lay in between. CDR3 nucleotide sequence: TGTGCCAGCTCACCAGACAACACAGATACGCAGTATTTT. This encodes CASSPDNTDTQYF.

This clonotype was observed at least ten times. The chain has TRBV20-1 and TRBJ2-1; tentatively, D is TRBD2 (6 bases). Germline CDR1 is DFQATT and CDR2 is SNEGSKA (reference sequence). V shed 3 bases and J shed 0 bases, with 15 bases lying between them. The CDR3 extends over 16 amino acids. In DNA form, the CDR3 reads TGCAGTGCTAGCCGCCCGGGAGAAAGCTCCTACAATGAGCAGTTCTTC. It specifies CSASRPGESSYNEQFF.

This clonotype was detected many times. V is TRBV29-1 and J is TRBJ2-1, with 8 bases identical to TRBD2. Looked up from germline, CDR1 is SQVTM and CDR2 is ANQGSEA. This CDR3 has 15 amino acids. J gave up 2 bases and V 6 bases, and 9 bases lay outside the gene matches. CDR3 nucleotide sequence: TGCAGCGTCCTCCGAAGCGGGAGCCCCTACAATGAGCAGTTCTTC. This encodes CSVLRSGSPYNEQFF.

In the case of this clonotype: Sequence at one end of the junction differs from germline and may be a read error. This chain links TRBV11-1 with TRBJ1-1; D unresolved. CDR1 is SGHAT, CDR2 FQDESV, per germline (reference sequence). CDR3 length equals 16 residues. For the CDR3, the DNA is TGTGCCAGCAGCCGCAATTGGATGGGCATGAACACTGAAGCCTTCTTT. Amino acid sequence: CASSRNWMGMNTEAFF.

This clonotype was counted only a few times. J is TRBJ2-2 and V is TRBV20-1, with D perhaps TRBD1 (6 bases). V lost 0 bases and J lost 1, with 12 bases in between. CDR1 is DFQATT and CDR2 is SNEGSKA in the germline V gene (reference sequence). This CDR3 region has 16 residues. The chain's CDR3 is CSARDPEQGNTGELFF. DNA for the CDR3: TGCAGTGCTAGAGATCCGGAACAGGGGAACACCGGGGAGCTGTTTTTT.

This clonotype was detected a few times. The DNA of the CDR3 is TGTGCCAGCAGTCCCGAGGGATACAACAATGAGCAGTTCTTC. As protein: CASSPEGYNNEQFF. V usage is TRBV2 and J usage is TRBJ2-1; tentative D call: TRBD2 (5 bases). The V end was cut by 5 bases, the J end by 5 bases, with 13 bases between. CDR1 is SNHLY and CDR2 is FYNNEI in the germline V gene. The CDR3 length is 14 residues. Full variable domain (rest looked up from reference TRBV2 and TRBJ2-1): EPEVTQTPSHQVTQMGQEVILRCVPISNHLYFYWYRQILGQKVEFLVSFYNNEISEKSEIFDDQFSVERPDGSNFTLKIRSTKLEDSAMYFCASSPEGYNNEQFFGPGTRLTVL.

This clonotype appeared a few times. The chain employs TRBV5-1 and TRBJ2-2; tentatively, D is TRBD1 or TRBD2 (5 bases each). The CDR3 has 15 residues. The V end was cut by 3 bases, the J end by 0 bases, with 9 bases between. Germline V gene data show CDR1 as SGHRS and CDR2 as YFSETQ. CDR3 sequence: CASSWGTPNTGELFF. CDR3 bases: TGCGCCAGCAGCTGGGGGACCCCGAACACCGGGGAGCTGTTTTTT.

This clonotype was seen more than once but under ten times. The rearrangement links TRBV6-6 to TRBJ1-2; perhaps TRBD1 as D (5 bases). CDR1 MNHNY and CDR2 SVGAGI come from the germline V gene (reference sequence). V was cut by 6 bases and J by 0 bases, with 8 bases left in between. The CDR3 contains 13 residues. CDR3 coding DNA: TGTGCCAGCAGCCCGACAGCTAACTATGGCTACACCTTC. Translating gives CASSPTANYGYTF.

This clonotype was observed a handful of times. The chain carries TRBV20-1 and TRBJ2-1; 8 nucleotides line up with TRBD2. The germline CDR1 and CDR2 sequences are DFQATT and SNEGSKA (reference sequence). J was trimmed by 0 bases and V by 5 bases; bases with no gene match: 21. The CDR3 is 20 residues long. CDR3 DNA sequence: TGCAGTGCTCGTAGTGAGCGGGAGACACTCTCATCGAGCTCCTACAATGAGCAGTTCTTC. Protein product: CSARSERETLSSSSYNEQFF.